A single sample is the source of the 17 T cell receptor beta chains below, sequenced in a study of T cell responses to AZD1222 COVID-19 vaccine. TCRdb keeps only in-frame clones here, not all; method: immunoSEQ multiplex PCR. The sample lists 80,000 to 95,000 clones, more than 80% occurring once. Here the sequenced sample was peripheral blood, taken on day 0 of AZD1222 vaccination. These receptor sequences come from an adult in good health.

The chain carries TRBV27 and TRBJ1-2, with 7 positions matching TRBD1. CDR3 size: 13 residues. Germline trimming cut 6 bases from V and 6 bases from J; bases unmatched to any gene: 7. Germline V gene lookup returns CDR1 MNHEY and CDR2 SMNVEV (reference sequence). As DNA, the CDR3 is TGTGCCAGCAGGGCTTCAGGGGGTGATGGCTACACCTTC. This sequence encodes CASRASGGDGYTF.

The chain carries TRBV10-2 and TRBJ2-2, with 13 bases identical to TRBD2. The germline gives CDR1 WSHSY, CDR2 SAAADI. V was clipped by 6 bases and J by 5 bases; unmatched bases: 3. The CDR3 contains 15 residues. DNA for the CDR3: TGCGCCAGCAGGACTAGCGGGGGGCGTACCGGGGAGCTGTTTTTT. It translates to CASRTSGGRTGELFF.

This sequence joins TRBV5-4 and TRBJ1-4, with 10 bases matching TRBD1. With V trimmed by 3 bases and J by 8 bases, 7 bases remained unmatched. There are 15 residues in the CDR3. Germline V gives CDR1 SGHNT, CDR2 YYREEE (reference sequence). The CDR3 DNA reads as TGTGCCAGCAGCTCCCGGGACAGGGGACGGGAAAAACTGTTTTTT. Translating it yields CASSSRDRGREKLFF.

The chain links TRBV5-1 to TRBJ1-1; D may be TRBD1 (6 bases). V was pared by 0 bases and J by 5 bases, with 14 bases between. Per the germline V gene, CDR1 is SGHRS and CDR2 is YFSETQ. The length of the CDR3 is 15 residues. CDR3 amino acids: CASSLDGGRYTEAFF. The CDR3, as DNA: TGCGCCAGCAGCTTGGACGGGGGGCGGTATACTGAAGCTTTCTTT.

The rearrangement uses TRBV6-5 and TRBJ1-2, with D hard to call. V was shortened by 6 bases and J by 1 base, with 12 bases between the two germline ends. The CDR3 sequence is 14 residues long. From germline, CDR1 is MNHEY and CDR2 SVGAGI. In DNA, the CDR3 is TGTGCCAGCAGCCGGGTGGAAAATAACTATGGCTACACCTTC. It translates to CASSRVENNYGYTF.

The chain employs TRBV4-3 and TRBJ1-5, with 7 bases aligning to TRBD1. Germline V gene sequence: CDR1 LGHNA, CDR2 YSLEER. CDR3 length equals 15 residues. Germline trimming cut 0 bases from V and 3 bases from J; bases unmatched to any gene: 2. The CDR3 DNA is TGCGCCAGCAGCCAAGATAGGGGGCTCAATCAGCCCCAGCATTTT. It is translated as CASSQDRGLNQPQHF.

J is TRBJ1-6 and V is TRBV19; 8 positions match TRBD1. V lost 7 bases and J lost 3; bases outside the gene matches: 5. The CDR3 has 15 amino acids. Germline V lookup: CDR1 LNHDA, CDR2 SQIVND (reference sequence). As DNA, the CDR3 is TGTGCCAGTACCCAGGGGGCGAGCTATAATTCACCCCTCCACTTT. It specifies CASTQGASYNSPLHF.

The V call is TRBV9, the J call TRBJ1-1; D ambiguous. From germline, CDR1 is SGDLS and CDR2 YYNGEE. CDR3 length equals 12 residues. V was pared by 4 bases and J by 4 bases, with 8 bases between. The CDR3 loop reads CASSKGGTEAFF. The CDR3 nucleotides are TGTGCCAGCAGCAAGGGTGGCACTGAAGCTTTCTTT.

This clone is judged large. The V call is TRBV7-2, the J call TRBJ1-2; D ambiguous. Trimming stripped 2 bases from V and 2 bases from J, with 3 bases between. CDR1 and CDR2 from the germline V gene are SGHTA and FQGNSA. This CDR3 has 12 amino acids. The CDR3 DNA is TGTGCCAGCAGCTTATACAACTATGGCTACACCTTC. Translating gives CASSLYNYGYTF.

The chain carries TRBV18 and TRBJ2-3, with 10 bases matching TRBD1. J lost 1 base, V lost 3 bases, and 1 base had no gene match. Germline CDR1 reads KGHSH; CDR2 reads LQKENI. This CDR3 spans 15 amino acids. The CDR3 bases are TGTGCCAGCTCACCCGGGACAGGGGGCACAGATACGCAGTATTTT. Protein sequence: CASSPGTGGTDTQYF. Based on the CDR3 plus reference TRBV18 and TRBJ2-3, the full variable domain is NAGVMQNPRHLVRRRGQEARLRCSPMKGHSHVYWYRQLPEEGLKFMVYLQKENIIDESGMPKERFSAEFPKEGPSILRIQQVVRGDSAAYFCASSPGTGGTDTQYFGPGTRLTVL.

J is TRBJ1-2 and V is TRBV6-5; D not certain. The CDR3 sequence is 13 residues long. The V and J ends lost 7 bases and 4 bases respectively, with 13 bases between them. Germline values: CDR1 MNHEY, CDR2 SVGAGI. The CDR3 DNA reads TGTGCCAGCACCCGAGTTGCTCGCTATGGCTACACCTTC. It specifies CASTRVARYGYTF.

The chain employs TRBV5-6 and TRBJ2-5; TRBD2 matches 14 bases. Trimming cost V 0 bases and J 5 bases; bases outside gene matches: 6. The length of the CDR3 is 17 residues. Germline assignment: CDR1 SGHDT and CDR2 YYEEEE. The CDR3 spells CASSLVTSGGGHETQYF. CDR3 bases: TGTGCCAGCAGCTTGGTGACTAGCGGGGGGGGCCACGAGACCCAGTACTTC. The full variable domain, rest sourced from reference TRBV5-6 and TRBJ2-5, is DAGVTQSPTHLIKTRGQQVTLRCSPKSGHDTVSWYQQALGQGPQFIFQYYEEEERQRGNFPDRFSGHQFPNYSSELNVNALLLGDSALYLCASSLVTSGGGHETQYFGPGTRLLVL.

This rearrangement joins TRBV6-4 to TRBJ2-1, with 7 bases identical to TRBD1. Germline CDR1 and CDR2: MRHNA and SNTAGT. Trimming took 4 bases from V and 8 from J; bases not matched to a gene: 5. This CDR3 region has 13 residues. In DNA form, the CDR3 reads TGTGCCAGCAGTGCCCGTGACAGGGATGAGCAGTTCTTC. Its protein product is CASSARDRDEQFF.

This sequence joins TRBV7-2 and TRBJ1-1, with 7 bases that match TRBD1. The CDR3 is 14 residues long. Germline V gives CDR1 SGHTA, CDR2 FQGNSA. The V and J ends lost 5 bases and 0 bases, in that order; junction bases with no gene match: 3. This chain's CDR3 is CASSPGQMNTEAFF. The CDR3, as DNA: TGTGCCAGCAGCCCGGGACAGATGAACACTGAAGCTTTCTTT.

V usage is TRBV30 and J usage is TRBJ2-3; 7 bases fit TRBD2. The length of the CDR3 is 15 residues. Germline V gives CDR1 GTSNPN, CDR2 SVGIG (reference sequence). The V gene end was trimmed by 5 bases and the J gene end by 5 bases; junction bases not matched to a gene: 13. The CDR3 coding sequence is TGTGCCTGGGGGGTGGCTAGCGGTCTGAAAGATACGCAGTATTTT. This translates into CAWGVASGLKDTQYF.

This chain links TRBV2 with TRBJ2-3; possible D gene TRBD1, 6 bases. Germline assignment: CDR1 SNHLY and CDR2 FYNNEI. The CDR3 contains 15 residues. Trimming removed 9 bases at V and 3 bases at J, with 19 bases between. As DNA, the CDR3 is TGTGCCAGGACATTAACCGGGACACGAACAGATACGCAGTATTTT. It encodes CARTLTGTRTDTQYF.

J is TRBJ1-2 and V is TRBV9; D gene unclear. The V end lost 3 bases, the J end lost 5 bases, and 8 bases lay between the germline ends. CDR1 SGDLS and CDR2 YYNGEE come from the germline V gene. The CDR3 has 12 residues. The CDR3 DNA follows: TGTGCCAGCAGCGCGTGGGCATATGGCTACACCTTC. Amino acid sequence: CASSAWAYGYTF.